This TCR beta chain is drawn from a study of beta chain features in type 1 diabetes (dated by TCRdb to 2016 to 2018). For the wider study: Patients and healthy donors did not differ in mean age, gender distribution, total cell number or subset yield. A total of over 90,000,000 sorted cells were examined across all samples, and a strong correlation was observed between cell number per subset and RNA yield. In the study, TCRB repertoires of sorted circulating CD4+ T cell subsets from recently diagnosed type 1 diabetes patients were compared with those of matched healthy donors. Regulatory and stem cell-like memory subsets were obtained from only 8 patients and roughly eight healthy donors, while naive and central memory subsets were obtained from all 30 or so donors.

CDR3 length: 14 amino acids, cysteine to phenylalanine. The read is trimmed to its CDR3 DNA, 42 bases read in frame from base 1. CDR1 and CDR2, looked up from the germline V gene, are KGHSH and LQKENI. The V end gives up 1 base and the J end 8 bases, leaving 4 bases in the junction not matched to a gene. Study-level results and caveats: Because cDNA rather than genomic DNA was sequenced, highly expressing activated cells could have been over-represented, although no difference in activation and CD3 levels was found between groups. In all four CD4+ subsets, TCRB CDR3 length was moderately but significantly shorter in type 1 diabetes patients. Shorter templates might be favored by PCR, yet because patient and control samples were amplified and corrected together, any such skew would affect both groups equally. Patients with type 1 diabetes made fewer insertions and deleted more nucleotides at VDJ recombination sites, implying thymic rearrangement abnormalities. Because small numbers of individuals were included in the HLA sub-analyses, any influence of HLA type on TCRB rearrangement was left unresolved. Naive, central memory and regulatory TCRB repertoires appeared more similar among patients than among healthy donors.

This clone was seen only a few times. Its recognized antigen is unknown. Per-base qualities were not stored, and no clone one base away is much larger. The same CDR3 is also encoded by other DNA sequences in this sample. The entire isolated RNA was reverse transcribed using the High Capacity cDNA Reverse Transcription Kit, and thus expressed TCRB transcripts were sequenced. Deep immunoSEQ sequencing was performed on naive, central memory and regulatory T cell samples, with an average of about 4 million total reads per sample. Sorted cells were lysed in RLT buffer, and RNA was extracted using DNase-treated RNeasy Micro or Mini kits according to cell number. To prevent cross-contamination, every cell subset was processed on its own, while patient and healthy donor samples were processed together. Using the immunoSEQ multiplex PCR, TCRB sequences were amplified from cDNA into 87-bp fragments spanning the CDR3 region. Sequencing of the amplicons was done on the Illumina HiSeq platform. In the source study's methods: Synthetic template baselines were used to correct PCR bias computationally, reads within Hamming distance 2 were collapsed together, and singletons that could not be merged were discarded. Reads were aligned against IMGT to assign V, D and J genes, CDR3 length and insertions or deletions at six rearrangement sites. Within each subset, clonotype counts were normalized to sorted cell number, after which true diversity and Gini coefficients were computed with the tcR R package. The overlap coefficient, calculated on TCRB nucleotide sequences, was used to measure repertoire sharing. Out-of-frame TCRB sequences from naive cells were analyzed as a proxy for the pre-selection repertoire. The table was pulled from immuneACCESS by TCRdb, which kept in-frame rearrangements only. Such tables lose some clones; where checked, under half of the loss comes from unresolved V genes, and the rest has no known cause. V and J calls and clone size come straight from that table; D and trimming were deduced from the DNA. Within this sample are about 400,000 clones, with roughly 12% of them counted one time only. The leading ten clones occupy 0.0095% to 0.011% of the sample.

Each donor gave one peripheral blood draw, averaging roughly 120 mL, which was collected into heparinised tubes. Using a panel that included CD45RO, CCR7, CD25, CD127, CD95 and CD27, naive, central memory, regulatory and stem cell-like memory CD4+ T cells were sorted on a BD FACSAria II. Purity was above 95% for every sorted population. PBMCs were isolated immediately by Lymphoprep density gradient centrifugation and stained directly without culture. So that batch effects would be minimized, each experiment stained and sorted samples in pairs, pairing one healthy donor with one patient. This receptor chain uses TRBV18 and TRBJ1-4; 7 central nucleotides agree with TRBD1. The sequence came from a woman between 18 and 29 years old with type 1 diabetes. Sequencing was carried out using naive CD4+ T cells from blood. In light of the paper, this sample's cell subset or site label describes: true naive CD4+ T cells. The DNA sequence reads TGTGCCAGCTCACCACGACAGGGAGGCGAAAAACTGTTTTTT. The resulting protein is CASSPRQGGEKLFF.